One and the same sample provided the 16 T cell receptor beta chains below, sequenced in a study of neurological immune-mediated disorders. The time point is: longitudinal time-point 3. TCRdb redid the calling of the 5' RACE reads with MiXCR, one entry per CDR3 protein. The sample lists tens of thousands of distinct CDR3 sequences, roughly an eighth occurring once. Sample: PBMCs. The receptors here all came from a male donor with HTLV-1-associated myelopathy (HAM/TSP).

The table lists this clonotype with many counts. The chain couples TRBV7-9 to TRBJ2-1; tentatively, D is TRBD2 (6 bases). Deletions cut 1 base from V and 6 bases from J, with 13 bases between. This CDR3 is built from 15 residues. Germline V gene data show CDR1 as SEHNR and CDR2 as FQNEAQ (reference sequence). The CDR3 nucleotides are TGTGCCAGCAGCTTAGGGCAGGGAGGCGGCAATGAGCAGTTCTTC. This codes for CASSLGQGGGNEQFF.

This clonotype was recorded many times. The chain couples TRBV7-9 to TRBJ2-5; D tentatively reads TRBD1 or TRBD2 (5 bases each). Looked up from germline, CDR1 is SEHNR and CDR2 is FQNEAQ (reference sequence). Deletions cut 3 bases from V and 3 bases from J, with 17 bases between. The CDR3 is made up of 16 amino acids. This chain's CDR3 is CASSFLSGTEKETQYF. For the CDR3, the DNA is TGTGCCAGCAGCTTCTTATCCGGGACGGAAAAAGAGACCCAGTACTTC.

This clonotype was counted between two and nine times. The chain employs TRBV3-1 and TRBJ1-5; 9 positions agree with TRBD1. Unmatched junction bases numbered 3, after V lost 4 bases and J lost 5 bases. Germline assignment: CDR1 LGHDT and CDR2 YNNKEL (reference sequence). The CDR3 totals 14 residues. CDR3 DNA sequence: TGTGCCAGCAGCCCCCGGACAGGGGATCAGCCCCAGCATTTT. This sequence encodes CASSPRTGDQPQHF.

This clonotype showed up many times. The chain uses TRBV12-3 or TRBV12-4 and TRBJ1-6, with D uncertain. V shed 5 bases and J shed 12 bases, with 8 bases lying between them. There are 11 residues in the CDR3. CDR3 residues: CASSHGGPLHF. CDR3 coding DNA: TGTGCCAGCAGTCACGGTGGACCCCTCCACTTT.

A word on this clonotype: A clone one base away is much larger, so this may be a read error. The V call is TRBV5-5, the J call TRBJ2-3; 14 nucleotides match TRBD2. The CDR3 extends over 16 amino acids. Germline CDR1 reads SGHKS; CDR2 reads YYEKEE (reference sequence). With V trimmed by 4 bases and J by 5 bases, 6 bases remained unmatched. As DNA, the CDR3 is TGTGCCAGCAGCCTGACTAGCGGGGGGGTCTTAGATACGCAGTATTTT. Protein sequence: CASSLTSGGVLDTQYF.

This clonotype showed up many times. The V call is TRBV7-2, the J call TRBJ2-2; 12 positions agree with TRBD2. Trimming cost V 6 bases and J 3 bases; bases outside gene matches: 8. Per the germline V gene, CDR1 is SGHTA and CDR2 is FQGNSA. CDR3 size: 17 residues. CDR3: CASRHRTSGAYTGELFF. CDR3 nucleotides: TGTGCCAGCAGACATCGGACTAGCGGGGCCTACACCGGGGAGCTGTTTTTT.

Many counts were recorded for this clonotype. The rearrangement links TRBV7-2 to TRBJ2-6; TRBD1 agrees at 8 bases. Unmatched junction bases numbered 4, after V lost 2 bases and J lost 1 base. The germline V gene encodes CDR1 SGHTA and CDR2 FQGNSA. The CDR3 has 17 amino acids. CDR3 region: CASSLTGGGSGANVLTF. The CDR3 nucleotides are TGTGCCAGCAGCTTAACAGGGGGAGGTTCTGGGGCCAACGTCCTGACTTTC.

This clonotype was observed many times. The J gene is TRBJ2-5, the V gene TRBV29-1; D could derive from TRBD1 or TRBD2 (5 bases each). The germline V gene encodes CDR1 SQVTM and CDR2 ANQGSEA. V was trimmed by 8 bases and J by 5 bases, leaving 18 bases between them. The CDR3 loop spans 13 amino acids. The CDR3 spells CSCNRGGGETQYF. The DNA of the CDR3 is TGCAGCTGTAACCGGGGCGGCGGGGAGACCCAGTACTTC.

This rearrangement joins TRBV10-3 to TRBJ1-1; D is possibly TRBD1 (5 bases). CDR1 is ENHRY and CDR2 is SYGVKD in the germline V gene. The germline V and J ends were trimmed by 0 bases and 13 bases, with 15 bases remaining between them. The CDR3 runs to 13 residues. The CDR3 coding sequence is TGTGCCATCAGTGAGTCGGTTGGGACTGGAGATTTCTTT. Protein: CAISESVGTGDFF.

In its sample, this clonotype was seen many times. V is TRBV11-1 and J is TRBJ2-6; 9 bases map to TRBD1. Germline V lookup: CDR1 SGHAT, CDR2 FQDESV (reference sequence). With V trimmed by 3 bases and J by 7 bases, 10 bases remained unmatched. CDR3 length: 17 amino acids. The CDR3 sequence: CASSFRKGQGGANVLTF. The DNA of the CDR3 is TGTGCCAGCAGCTTTCGCAAGGGACAGGGAGGAGCCAACGTCCTGACTTTC.

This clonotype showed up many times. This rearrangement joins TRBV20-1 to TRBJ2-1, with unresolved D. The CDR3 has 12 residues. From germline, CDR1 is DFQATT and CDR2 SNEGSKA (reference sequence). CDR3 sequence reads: CVVVGSYNEQFF. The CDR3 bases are TGCGTGGTTGTCGGCTCCTACAATGAGCAGTTCTTC.

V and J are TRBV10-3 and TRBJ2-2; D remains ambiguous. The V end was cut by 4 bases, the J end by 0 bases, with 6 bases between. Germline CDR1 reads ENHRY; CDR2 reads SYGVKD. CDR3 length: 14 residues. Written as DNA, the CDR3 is TGTGCCATCAGTGTAACAACGAACACCGGGGAGCTGTTTTTT. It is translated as CAISVTTNTGELFF.

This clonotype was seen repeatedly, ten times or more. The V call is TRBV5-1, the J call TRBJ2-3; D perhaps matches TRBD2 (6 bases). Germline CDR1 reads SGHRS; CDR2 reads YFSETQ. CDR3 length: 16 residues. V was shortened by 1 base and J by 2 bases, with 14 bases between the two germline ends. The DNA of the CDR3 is TGCGCCAGCAGCTTGCAACGCGGGATTAACACAGATACGCAGTATTTT. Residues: CASSLQRGINTDTQYF.

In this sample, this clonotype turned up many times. The DNA for the CDR3 is TGCGCCAGCAGCTTTCCGGCCCCCGAGCAGTACTTC. Amino acids: CASSFPAPEQYF. The chain uses TRBV5-1 and TRBJ2-7; no clear D gene. Germline loops: CDR1 SGHRS, CDR2 YFSETQ. The CDR3 spans 12 residues. V was shortened by 2 bases and J by 6 bases, with 9 bases between the two germline ends.

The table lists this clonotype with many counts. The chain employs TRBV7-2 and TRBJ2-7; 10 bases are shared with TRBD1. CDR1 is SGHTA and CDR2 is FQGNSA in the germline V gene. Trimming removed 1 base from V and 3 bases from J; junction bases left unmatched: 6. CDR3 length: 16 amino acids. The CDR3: CASSLGPGQGVYEQYF. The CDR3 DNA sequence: TGTGCCAGCAGCTTAGGCCCCGGACAGGGGGTCTACGAGCAGTACTTC.

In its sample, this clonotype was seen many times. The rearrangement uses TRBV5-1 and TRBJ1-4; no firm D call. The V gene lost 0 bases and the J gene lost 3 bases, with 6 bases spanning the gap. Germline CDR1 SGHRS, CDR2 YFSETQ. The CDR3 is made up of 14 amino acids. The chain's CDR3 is CASSLGDSNEKLFF. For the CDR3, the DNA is TGCGCCAGCAGCTTGGGGGATTCTAATGAAAAACTGTTTTTT.